This T cell receptor (beta chain) emerged from a study of T cell repertoires in cytomegalovirus infection. Study summary: It can be stated that public TCR beta signatures indicated CMV infection as well as a matching HLA type.

On this clonotype: Its antigen is not identified.

The ends lost 1 base at V and 7 bases at J; junction bases unmatched: 6. The CDR3 runs to 16 residues. Looked up from germline, CDR1 is SEHNR and CDR2 is FQNEAQ (reference sequence). Study-level results: CMV carriers with the relevant HLA were identified by cumulative public TCR beta family frequency. HLA-C-restricted CMV-specific TCR beta clonotypes were dominant in the ex vivo response.

TCRdb itself ran the reads through MiXCR, one entry per CDR3 protein. This table has about 890,000 distinct CDR3 sequences, approximately 32% appearing once. The sample consisted of cultured CD8+ T cells from PBMCs, taken from culture after CMV antigen stimulation. The V call is TRBV7-9, the J call TRBJ1-6; 8 positions match TRBD1. The receptor's source is a human donor in good health (CMV status not recorded). Some clones in this sample may be carry-over from other donors' samples. The CDR3 here is CASSLGSRGQNSPLHF. The CDR3 DNA reads as TGTGCCAGCAGCTTAGGATCCAGGGGGCAAAATTCACCCCTCCACTTT.